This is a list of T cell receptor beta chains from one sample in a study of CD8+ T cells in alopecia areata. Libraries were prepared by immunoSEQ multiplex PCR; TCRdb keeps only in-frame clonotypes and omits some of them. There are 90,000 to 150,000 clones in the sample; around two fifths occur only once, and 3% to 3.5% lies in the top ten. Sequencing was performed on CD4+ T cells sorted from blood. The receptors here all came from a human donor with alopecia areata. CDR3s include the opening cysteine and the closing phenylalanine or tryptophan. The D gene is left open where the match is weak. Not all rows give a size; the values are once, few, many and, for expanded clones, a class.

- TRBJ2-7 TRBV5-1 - TGCGCCAGCAGCCCCTCTGTTGGGCAGGTCGCCGAGCAGTACTTC CASSPSVGQVAEQYF
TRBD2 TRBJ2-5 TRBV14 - TGTGCCAGCAGCCAAGATTGGGGCAACAACCGAGGACTAGCCACTGGGGAGACCCAGTACTTC CASSQDWGNNRGLATGETQYF
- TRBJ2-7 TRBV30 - TGTGCCTGGAGTGTTGGTAGTGCCTACCCCTACGAGCAGTACTTC CAWSVGSAYPYEQYF
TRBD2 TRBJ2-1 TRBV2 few TGTGCCAGCAGTCCGGGACTAGCTCAGGCTGAGCAGTTCTTC CASSPGLAQAEQFF
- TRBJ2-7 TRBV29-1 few TGCAGCGTCGCGACAGTCCGAAGAACCTACGAGCAGTACTTC CSVATVRRTYEQYF
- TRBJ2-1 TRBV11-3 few TGTGCCAGCAGCCCCTCGGTGTGGGAGCGGCTAGGCAATGAGCAGTTCTTC CASSPSVWERLGNEQFF
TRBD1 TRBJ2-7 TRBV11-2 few TGTGCCAGCAGCGTATCCGGGACAGGGCCCTACGAGCAGTACTTC CASSVSGTGPYEQYF
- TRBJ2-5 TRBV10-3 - TGTGCCATTAATCAGGGGACTCAAGAGACCCAGTACTTC CAINQGTQETQYF
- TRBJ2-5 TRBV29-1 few TGCAGCGTTGACGAAGGGGGGGACCAAGAGACCCAGTACTTC CSVDEGGDQETQYF
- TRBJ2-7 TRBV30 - TGTGCCTGGAGTCCTAGGACTCACAAATACGAGCAGTACTTC CAWSPRTHKYEQYF
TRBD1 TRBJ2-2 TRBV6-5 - TGTGCCAGCAGTGGACAGGGGAGGGGCGGGGAGCTGTTTTTT CASSGQGRGGELFF
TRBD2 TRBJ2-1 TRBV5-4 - TGTGCCAGCAGCTCCGGGACTATCCTTAATGAGCAGTTCTTC CASSSGTILNEQFF
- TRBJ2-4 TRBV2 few TGTGCCAGCAGTGAGCCGGGCATTCAGTACTTC CASSEPGIQYF
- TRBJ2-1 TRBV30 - TGTGCCTGGAGTCGACAGTCTTACAATGAGCAGTTCTTC CAWSRQSYNEQFF
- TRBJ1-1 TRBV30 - TGTGCCTGGAGGCGTTTGGGGTTTGGTCACGTCGTGTCTGAAGCTTTCTTT CAWRRLGFGHVVSEAFF
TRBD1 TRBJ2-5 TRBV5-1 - TGCGCCAGCAGCTTGATGTTTGGGACAGCTACTGTACAAGAGACCCAGTACTTC CASSLMFGTATVQETQYF
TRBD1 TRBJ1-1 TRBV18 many TGTGCCAGTACGGGGACAGTTTACACTGAAGCTTTCTTT CASTGTVYTEAFF
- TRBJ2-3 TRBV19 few TGTGCCAGTAGTCGGACCCCTTCTAGCACAGATACGCAGTATTTT CASSRTPSSTDTQYF
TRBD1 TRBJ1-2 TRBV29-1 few TGCAGCGCCTCCGGACAGGGAGCTAACTATGGCTACACCTTC CSASGQGANYGYTF
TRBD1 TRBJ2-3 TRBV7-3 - TGTGCCAGCAGCCCCCGGGACAGGGCGGGAGATACGCAGTATTTT CASSPRDRAGDTQYF
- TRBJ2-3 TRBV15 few TGTGCCACCAGCAGGAGGGGGGCAGATACGCAGTATTTT CATSRRGADTQYF
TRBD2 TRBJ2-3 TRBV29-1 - TGCAGCGTTGAGCGCTTTGGGAGGGGCCGGGATACGCAGTATTTT CSVERFGRGRDTQYF
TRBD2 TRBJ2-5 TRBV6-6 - TGTGCCAGCAGTTACATGCTAGCGGGGGTACAAGAGACCCAGTACTTC CASSYMLAGVQETQYF
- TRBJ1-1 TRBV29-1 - TGCAGCGCTGCTACCCCTCTGAACACTGAAGCTTTCTTT CSAATPLNTEAFF
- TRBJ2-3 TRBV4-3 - TGCGCCAGCAGCCAAGATAGTCGCTGGACCACAGATACGCAGTATTTT CASSQDSRWTTDTQYF
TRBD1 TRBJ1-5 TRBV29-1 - TGCAGCGTTGGCTTAATGCCGGGACAGGGTCCCAATCAGCCCCAGCATTTT CSVGLMPGQGPNQPQHF
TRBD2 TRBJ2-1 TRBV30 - TGTGCCTGGGAAGCAGCGGGAGGTCCATATGAGCAGTTCTTC CAWEAAGGPYEQFF
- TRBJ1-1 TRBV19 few TGTGCCAGTAGTCCGCTTTCGGGGGCGGTCACTGAAGCTTTCTTT CASSPLSGAVTEAFF
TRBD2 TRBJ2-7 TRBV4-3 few TGCGCCAGCAGCCAAGATCCCCCCGGGACTACTGTCGAGCAGTACTTC CASSQDPPGTTVEQYF
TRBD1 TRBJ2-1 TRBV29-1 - TGCAGCGTTGATCGACAGGGGGCCTACAATGAGCAGTTCTTC CSVDRQGAYNEQFF
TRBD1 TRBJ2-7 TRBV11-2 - TGTGCCAGCAGCTTAGGGACAGGGGGTCGTTCCTACGAGCAGTACTTC CASSLGTGGRSYEQYF
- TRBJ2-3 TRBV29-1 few TGCAGCGTTGGCCAGGGGAAAAGAGATACGCAGTATTTT CSVGQGKRDTQYF
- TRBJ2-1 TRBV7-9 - TGTGCCAGCAGCTTATACTATGAGCAGTTCTTC CASSLYYEQFF
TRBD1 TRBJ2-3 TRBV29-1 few TGCAGCGTCGACGGGACAGCGGCAGATACGCAGTATTTT CSVDGTAADTQYF
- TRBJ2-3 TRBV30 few TGTGCCTGGCGCCTTTCATCTGGTGCTAGCACAGATACGCAGTATTTT CAWRLSSGASTDTQYF
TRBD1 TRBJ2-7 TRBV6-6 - TGTGCCAGCAGTACCACAGGGGACTCCTACGAGCAGTACTTC CASSTTGDSYEQYF
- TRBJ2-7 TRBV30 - TGTGCCTGGAGTGTATTTGGAACAGACCGCGCGGAGCAGTACTTC CAWSVFGTDRAEQYF
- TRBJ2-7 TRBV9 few TGTGCCAGCAGCGGAGGCCCTCTGTCCTACGAGCAGTACTTC CASSGGPLSYEQYF
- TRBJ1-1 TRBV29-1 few TGCAGCGTTAGTCGGGGGCGGTGGACTGAAGCTTTCTTT CSVSRGRWTEAFF
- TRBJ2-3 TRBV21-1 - TGTGCCGGTCAACGCACAGATACGCAGTATTTT CAGQRTDTQYF
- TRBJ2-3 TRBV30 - TGTGCCTGGAGTTTTAGCCTAGCGGATACGCAGTATTTT CAWSFSLADTQYF